Presented here are 19 T cell receptor beta chains from one specimen sequenced in a study of blood T cells in healthy people across ages. With a J-beta primer mix and a sample-barcoded 5' primer, a second PCR ran about 7 to 12 cycles. TCRdb recomputed calls from the 5' RACE reads with MiXCR, one row per CDR3 protein. The sample records 1.5 million to 2 million distinct CDR3 sequences, about 49% being singletons. The sample was blood. The receptors come from a middle-aged woman in good health.

This clonotype was seen only a few times. The V gene is TRBV6-2 or TRBV6-3, the J gene TRBJ2-7, with 7 nucleotides matching TRBD2. The CDR3 runs 16 residues. V shed 5 bases and J 0 bases; nucleotides not matched to a gene: 10. Looked up from germline, CDR1 is MNHEY and CDR2 is SVGEGT. CDR3 region: CASSRQPSGTSYEQYF. The CDR3 nucleotides are TGTGCCAGCAGTCGGCAGCCTAGCGGAACCTCCTACGAGCAGTACTTC.

The CDR3 DNA reads TGTGCCAGCAGCTTCCCTAGCGGGGGCCATTACAATGAGCAGTTCTTC. It specifies CASSFPSGGHYNEQFF. The chain joins TRBV7-2 to TRBJ2-1; 10 nucleotides line up with TRBD2. Germline assignment: CDR1 SGHTA and CDR2 FQGNSA. There are 16 residues in the CDR3. Unmatched junction bases numbered 6, after V lost 3 bases and J lost 4 bases. Together with reference TRBV7-2 and TRBJ2-1, the CDR3 gives the full variable domain: GAGVSQSPSNKVTEKGKDVELRCDPISGHTALYWYRQSLGQGLEFLIYFQGNSAPDKSGLPSDRFSAERTGGSVSTLTIQRTQQEDSAVYLCASSFPSGGHYNEQFFGPGTRLTVL.

The V call is TRBV10-2, the J call TRBJ2-1; 12 bases map to TRBD1. This CDR3 spans 14 amino acids. Per germline, CDR1 WSHSY and CDR2 SAAADI. The V and J ends lost 4 bases and 8 bases, in that order; junction bases with no gene match: 3. CDR3 DNA sequence: TGCGCCAGCAGTGCGGGACAGGGGGCCTATGAGCAGTTCTTC. Residues: CASSAGQGAYEQFF.

The CDR3, as DNA: TGTGCCAGCAGTCGACCCCTTAGAGAGCTCACAGATACGCAGTATTTT. This translates into CASSRPLRELTDTQYF. V is TRBV12-3 or TRBV12-4 and J is TRBJ2-3; D unclear. This CDR3 spans 16 amino acids. V lost 5 bases and J lost 2, with 17 bases in between.

V is TRBV6-2 or TRBV6-3 and J is TRBJ2-7, with 8 nucleotides matching TRBD1. CDR3 length: 14 amino acids. V dropped 2 bases and J dropped 2; count of bases not matched to a gene: 2. Germline CDR1 reads MNHEY; CDR2 reads SVGEGT. CDR3 sequence: CASSYDRGPYEQYF. CDR3 nucleotides: TGTGCCAGCAGTTACGACAGGGGACCCTACGAGCAGTACTTC.

The V and J genes are TRBV20-1 and TRBJ2-1, with 9 bases matching TRBD1. Unmatched junction bases numbered 8, after V lost 0 bases and J lost 5 bases. The CDR3 sequence is 16 residues long. Germline assignment: CDR1 DFQATT and CDR2 SNEGSKA (reference sequence). Here the CDR3 DNA reads TGCAGTGCTAGAGACCCCGGGACAGGGATCCACAATGAGCAGTTCTTC. Its protein is CSARDPGTGIHNEQFF.

The sample holds a few counts of this clonotype. The chain couples TRBV27 to TRBJ2-4, with D possibly called TRBD1 or TRBD2 (7 bases each). CDR1 and CDR2 (germline): MNHEY, SMNVEV (reference sequence). V lost 6 bases to trimming and J lost 2 bases, with 17 bases between them. The CDR3 runs 16 residues. This CDR3 reads CASSPGGVGTKNIQYF. The CDR3 nucleotides are TGTGCCAGCAGCCCAGGGGGGGTCGGGACCAAAAACATTCAGTACTTC.

The chain uses TRBV2 and TRBJ2-7; 10 bases agree with TRBD2. V lost 5 bases to trimming and J lost 2 bases; unmatched junction nucleotides: 9. This CDR3 has 16 residues. Germline CDR1 and CDR2: SNHLY and FYNNEI. Here the CDR3 DNA reads TGTGCCAGCAGTTCCATCGGACTAGCGGCCGCCTACGAGCAGTACTTC. This sequence encodes CASSSIGLAAAYEQYF.

A few counts support this clonotype. The rearrangement uses TRBV5-4 and TRBJ1-2, with 7 nucleotides matching TRBD1. J lost 1 base, V lost 5 bases, and 2 bases had no gene match. The CDR3 has 13 residues. Germline V gene data show CDR1 as SGHNT and CDR2 as YYREEE (reference sequence). Here the CDR3 DNA reads TGTGCCAGCAGACGGGACAGTAACTATGGCTACACCTTC. It codes for CASRRDSNYGYTF.

V and J are TRBV3-1 and TRBJ2-5; 8 bases line up with TRBD1. V lost 5 bases to trimming and J lost 5 bases; unmatched junction nucleotides: 10. This CDR3 spans 15 amino acids. CDR1 and CDR2 from the germline V gene are LGHDT and YNNKEL (reference sequence). CDR3 amino acids: CASSTQTGARETQYF. Written as DNA, the CDR3 is TGTGCCAGCAGCACCCAGACAGGGGCGAGGGAGACCCAGTACTTC.

The chain carries TRBV6-5 and TRBJ1-5; D is ambiguous. From germline, CDR1 is MNHEY and CDR2 SVGAGI. The CDR3 extends over 14 amino acids. Between the trimmed V and J ends, which lost 2 bases and 2 bases, there was a span of 7 bases. As DNA, the CDR3 is TGTGCCAGCAGTTACAAATGGGGCAATCAGCCCCAGCATTTT. Amino acid sequence: CASSYKWGNQPQHF.

This chain joins TRBV4-3 and TRBJ2-4, with a possible D match to TRBD1 (6 bases). The end of the DNA aligns better with TRBJ2-7, so the J call may be wrong. This CDR3 contains 16 residues. The germline V gene has CDR1 LGHNA and CDR2 YSLEER. The CDR3 is CASSQDDTGSFYEQYF. Written as DNA, the CDR3 is TGCGCCAGCAGCCAAGATGATACAGGGAGTTTCTACGAGCAGTACTTC.

The V gene is TRBV3-1, the J gene TRBJ2-5; D is unresolved. The V gene lost 3 bases and the J gene lost 7 bases, with 9 bases spanning the gap. Germline lookup yields CDR1 LGHDT and CDR2 YNNKEL (reference sequence). The CDR3 spans 12 residues. The CDR3 sequence: CASSQETGTQYF. CDR3 nucleotides: TGTGCCAGCAGCCAGGAGACCGGGACCCAGTACTTC.

The rearrangement links TRBV7-2 to TRBJ1-5; tentatively, D is TRBD1 (6 bases). The CDR3 contains 16 residues. V shed 2 bases and J shed 3 bases, with 14 bases lying between them. The germline V gene has CDR1 SGHTA and CDR2 FQGNSA. CDR3 residues: CASSLRVQGLNQPQHF. For the CDR3, the DNA is TGTGCCAGCAGCTTACGTGTACAGGGCCTCAATCAGCCCCAGCATTTT.

In this sample, this clonotype turned up once. The chain employs TRBV11-2 and TRBJ2-3; the match to TRBD2 covers 8 bases. The V segment lost 7 bases and the J segment 4 bases; nucleotides outside the gene matches: 10. The germline gives CDR1 SGHAT, CDR2 FQNNGV. CDR3 length equals 15 residues. CDR3 nucleotides: TGTGCCAGCATCAACCTCGGGGGGGGCTCAGATACGCAGTATTTT. It codes for CASINLGGGSDTQYF.

The chain uses TRBV7-9 and TRBJ2-1; no clear D gene. The CDR3 covers 14 residues. V lost 2 bases and J lost 8, with 13 bases in between. Germline V lookup: CDR1 SEHNR, CDR2 FQNEAQ (reference sequence). CDR3: CASSLNAAKYEQFF. CDR3 bases: TGTGCCAGCAGCTTAAATGCGGCTAAGTATGAGCAGTTCTTC. The whole variable domain, remainder taken from reference TRBV7-9 and TRBJ2-1, is DTGVSQNPRHKITKRGQNVTFRCDPISEHNRLYWYRQTLGQGPEFLTYFQNEAQLEKSRLLSDRFSAERPKGSFSTLEIQRTEQGDSAMYLCASSLNAAKYEQFFGPGTRLTVL.

This clonotype has only a few counts. This rearrangement joins TRBV9 to TRBJ2-1; TRBD1 agrees at 7 bases. The germline CDR1 and CDR2 sequences are SGDLS and YYNGEE. Germline trimming cut 3 bases from V and 8 bases from J; bases unmatched to any gene: 11. The CDR3 totals 15 residues. The CDR3 DNA follows: TGTGCCAGCAGCGCGACAGGGAACAATTTCGATGAGCAGTTCTTC. Its protein product is CASSATGNNFDEQFF.

The V call is TRBV6-6, the J call TRBJ2-3; D remains unclear. Trimming took off 7 bases at V and 6 bases at J, with 20 bases between the two ends. Per the germline V gene, CDR1 is MNHNY and CDR2 is SVGAGI (reference sequence). This CDR3 has 15 residues. The CDR3 loop reads CASTLEGPGMDTQYF. The CDR3, as DNA: TGTGCCAGCACACTCGAAGGCCCCGGAATGGATACGCAGTATTTT.

This clonotype was detected only a few times. The V gene is TRBV6-6, the J gene TRBJ1-2; the D gene is possibly TRBD1 (5 bases). V lost 10 bases to trimming and J lost 5 bases, with 11 bases between them. Germline-derived CDR1 and CDR2 are MNHNY and SVGAGI (reference sequence). This CDR3 is built from 11 residues. As DNA, the CDR3 is TGTGCCACCCAGGGCGGTTATGGCTACACCTTC. Protein sequence: CATQGGYGYTF.